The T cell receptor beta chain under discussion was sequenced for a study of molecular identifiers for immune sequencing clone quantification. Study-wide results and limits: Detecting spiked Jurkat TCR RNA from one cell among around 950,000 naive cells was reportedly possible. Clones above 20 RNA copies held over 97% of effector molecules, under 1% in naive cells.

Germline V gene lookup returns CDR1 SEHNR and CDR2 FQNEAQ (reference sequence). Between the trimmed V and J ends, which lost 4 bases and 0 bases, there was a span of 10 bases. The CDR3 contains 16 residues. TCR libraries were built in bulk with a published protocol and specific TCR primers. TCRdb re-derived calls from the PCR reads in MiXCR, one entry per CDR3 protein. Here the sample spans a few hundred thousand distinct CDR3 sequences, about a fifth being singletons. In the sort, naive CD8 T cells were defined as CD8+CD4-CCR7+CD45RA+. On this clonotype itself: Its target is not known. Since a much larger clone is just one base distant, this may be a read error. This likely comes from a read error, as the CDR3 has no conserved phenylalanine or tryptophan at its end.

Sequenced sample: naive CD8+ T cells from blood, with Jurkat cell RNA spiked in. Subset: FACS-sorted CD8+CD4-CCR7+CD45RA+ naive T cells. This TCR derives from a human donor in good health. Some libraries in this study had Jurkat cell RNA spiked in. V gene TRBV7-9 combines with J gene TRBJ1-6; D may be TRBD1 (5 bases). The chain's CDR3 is CASSSSGGSYNSPLHL. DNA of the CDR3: TGTGCCAGCAGCTCGAGCGGGGGCTCCTATAATTCACCCCTCCACCTT.